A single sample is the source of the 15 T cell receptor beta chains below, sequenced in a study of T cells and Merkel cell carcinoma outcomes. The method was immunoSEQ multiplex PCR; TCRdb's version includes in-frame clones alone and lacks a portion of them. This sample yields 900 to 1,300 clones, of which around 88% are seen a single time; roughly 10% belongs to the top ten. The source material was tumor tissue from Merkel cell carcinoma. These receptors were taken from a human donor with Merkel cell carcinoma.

CDR3 in amino acids: CASSLRGANVLTF. The CDR3 nucleotides read TGTGCCAGCAGTTTACGCGGGGCCAACGTCCTGACTTTC. This sequence joins TRBV27 and TRBJ2-6; D unclear. In germline, CDR1 is MNHEY, CDR2 SMNVEV (reference sequence). The length of the CDR3 is 13 residues. V was trimmed by 2 bases and J by 4 bases, leaving 3 bases between them.

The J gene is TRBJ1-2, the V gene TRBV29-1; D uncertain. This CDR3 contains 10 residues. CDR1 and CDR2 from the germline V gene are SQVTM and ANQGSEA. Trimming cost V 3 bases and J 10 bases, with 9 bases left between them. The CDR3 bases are TGCAGCGTTGATACCTTGGACTACACCTTC. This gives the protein CSVDTLDYTF.

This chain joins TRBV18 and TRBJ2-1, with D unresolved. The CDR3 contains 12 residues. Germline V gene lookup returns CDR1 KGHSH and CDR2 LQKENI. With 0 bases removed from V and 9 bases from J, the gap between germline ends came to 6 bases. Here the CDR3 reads CASSPPSLEQFF. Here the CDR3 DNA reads TGTGCCAGCTCACCACCGTCTCTTGAGCAGTTCTTC.

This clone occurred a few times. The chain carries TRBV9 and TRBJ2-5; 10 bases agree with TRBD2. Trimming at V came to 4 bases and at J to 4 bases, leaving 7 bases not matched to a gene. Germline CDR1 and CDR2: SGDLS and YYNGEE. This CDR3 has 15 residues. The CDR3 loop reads CASSPGTSDRETQYF. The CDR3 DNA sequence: TGTGCCAGCAGCCCCGGGACTAGCGATCGAGAGACCCAGTACTTC.

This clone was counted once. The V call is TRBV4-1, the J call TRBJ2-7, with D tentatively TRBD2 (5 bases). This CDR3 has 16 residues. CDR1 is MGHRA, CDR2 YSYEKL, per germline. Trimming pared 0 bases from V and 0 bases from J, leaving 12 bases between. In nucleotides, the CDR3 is TGCGCCAGCAGCCAAGATCGAGACGGGATCTCCTACGAGCAGTACTTC. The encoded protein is CASSQDRDGISYEQYF.

The CDR3 DNA is TGTGCCAGCTCACCACCCCTTATCCGAGCCTCTGGAAACACCATATATTTT. Amino acids: CASSPPLIRASGNTIYF. The J gene is TRBJ1-3, the V gene TRBV18; D not resolved. Trimming removed 0 bases at V and 0 bases at J, with 12 bases between. The CDR3 sequence is 17 residues long. CDR1 is KGHSH, CDR2 LQKENI, per germline.

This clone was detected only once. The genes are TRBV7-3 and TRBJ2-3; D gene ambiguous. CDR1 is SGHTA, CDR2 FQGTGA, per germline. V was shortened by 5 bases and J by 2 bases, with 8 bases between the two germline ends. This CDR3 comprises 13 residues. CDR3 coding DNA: TGTGCCAGCAGCCCCCCATCCACAGATACGCAGTATTTT. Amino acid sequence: CASSPPSTDTQYF.

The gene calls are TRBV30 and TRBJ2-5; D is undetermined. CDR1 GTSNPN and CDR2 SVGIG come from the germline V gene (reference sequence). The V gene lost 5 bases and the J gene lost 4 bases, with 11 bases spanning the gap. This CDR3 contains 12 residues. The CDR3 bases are TGTGCCTGGGCCCCGGGTTTAGAGACCCAGTACTTC. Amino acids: CAWAPGLETQYF.

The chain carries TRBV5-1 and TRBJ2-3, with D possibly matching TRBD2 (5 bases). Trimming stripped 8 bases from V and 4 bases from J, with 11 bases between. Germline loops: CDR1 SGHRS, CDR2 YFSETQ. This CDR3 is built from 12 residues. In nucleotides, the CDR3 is TGCGCCAGTATCGACTATTCAGATACGCAGTATTTT. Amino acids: CASIDYSDTQYF.

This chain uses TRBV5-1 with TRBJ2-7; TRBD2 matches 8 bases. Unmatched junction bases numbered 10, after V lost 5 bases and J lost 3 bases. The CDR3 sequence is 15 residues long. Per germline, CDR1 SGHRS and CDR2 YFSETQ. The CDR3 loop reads CASRGGGSGSYEQYF. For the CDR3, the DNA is TGCGCCAGCAGAGGAGGGGGAAGCGGGAGCTACGAGCAGTACTTC.

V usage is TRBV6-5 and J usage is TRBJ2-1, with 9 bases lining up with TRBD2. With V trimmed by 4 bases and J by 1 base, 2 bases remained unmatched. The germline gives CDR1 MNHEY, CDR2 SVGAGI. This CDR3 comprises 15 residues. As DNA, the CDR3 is TGTGCCAGCAGTTTTGCGGGAGGGTCCTACAATGAGCAGTTCTTC. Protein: CASSFAGGSYNEQFF.

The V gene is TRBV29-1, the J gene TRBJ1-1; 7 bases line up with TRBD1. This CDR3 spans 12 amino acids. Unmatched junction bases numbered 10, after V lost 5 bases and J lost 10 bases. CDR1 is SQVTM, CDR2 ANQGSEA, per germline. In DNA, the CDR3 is TGCAGCGTTAGCCCCCTGACAGGGCTAGCTTTCTTT. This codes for CSVSPLTGLAFF.

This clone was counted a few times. The CDR3 sequence is CASSLPSAETQYF. Written as DNA, the CDR3 is TGTGCCAGCAGCTTGCCGTCAGCCGAGACCCAGTACTTC. V is TRBV5-6 and J is TRBJ2-5, with D hard to call. This CDR3 is built from 13 residues. Trimming pared 1 base from V and 5 bases from J, leaving 9 bases between. Germline V gene data show CDR1 as SGHDT and CDR2 as YYEEEE.

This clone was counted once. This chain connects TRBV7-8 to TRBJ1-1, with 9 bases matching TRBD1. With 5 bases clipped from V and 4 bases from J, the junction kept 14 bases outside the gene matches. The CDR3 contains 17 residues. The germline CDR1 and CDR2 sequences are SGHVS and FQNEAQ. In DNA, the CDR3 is TGTGCCAGCAGCCCCTACCGACAGGGGGAAAGGTCCACTGAAGCTTTCTTT. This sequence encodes CASSPYRQGERSTEAFF.

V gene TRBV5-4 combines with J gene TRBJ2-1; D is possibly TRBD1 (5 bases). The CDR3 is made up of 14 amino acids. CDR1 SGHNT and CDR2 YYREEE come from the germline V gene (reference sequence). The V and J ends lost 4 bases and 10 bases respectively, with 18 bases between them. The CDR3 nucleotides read TGTGCCAGCAGCCCACTTCAGGGAATGTACGAGCAGTTCTTC. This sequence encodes CASSPLQGMYEQFF.